The 16 T cell receptor beta chains listed next were all sequenced from one sample in a study of T cell repertoires in cytomegalovirus infection. These receptors are not linked to any known antigen. TCRdb reanalysed the reads using MiXCR and keeps one entry per CDR3 protein. The repertoire includes a few hundred thousand distinct CDR3 sequences, roughly a fifth of them detected once, and approximately 20% sits in the top ten. The sequencing used cultured PBMCs, collected from culture after CMV antigen stimulation. These TCRs come from a human donor in good health (CMV status not recorded). Some clones in this sample may be carry-over from other donors' samples.

This clonotype was seen ten or more times. The chain uses TRBV7-2 and TRBJ1-3, with a possible D match to TRBD1 (5 bases). The germline V and J ends were trimmed by 1 base and 0 bases, with 16 bases remaining between them. CDR3 size: 18 residues. The germline V gene encodes CDR1 SGHTA and CDR2 FQGNSA. The CDR3 region is CASSLVSVGPGSGNTIYF. CDR3 nucleotides: TGTGCCAGCAGCTTAGTCAGCGTGGGACCTGGCTCTGGAAACACCATATATTTT.

This chain uses TRBV28 with TRBJ2-3; D ambiguous. CDR3 length: 15 amino acids. V was pared by 5 bases and J by 2 bases, with 14 bases between. Germline CDR1 and CDR2: MDHEN and SYDVKM. CDR3 sequence (DNA): TGTGCCAGCAGTCCCCCGCTGGATTACACAGATACGCAGTATTTT. It yields the protein CASSPPLDYTDTQYF.

In its sample, this clonotype was seen many times. The chain is built from TRBV27 and TRBJ1-6; D perhaps matches TRBD1 (6 bases). V shed 2 bases and J shed 2 bases, with 16 bases lying between them. Per germline, CDR1 MNHEY and CDR2 SMNVEV (reference sequence). This CDR3 contains 18 residues. CDR3 residues: CASSLRLAGETYNSPLHF. CDR3 DNA sequence: TGTGCCAGCAGTTTAAGGCTCGCAGGGGAAACCTATAATTCACCCCTCCACTTT.

This clonotype was picked up a small number of times. The chain is built from TRBV7-8 and TRBJ2-1; 13 positions match TRBD2. The junction had 4 bases not matched to a gene; V was cut back by 5 bases and J by 9 bases. CDR1 SGHVS and CDR2 FQNEAQ come from the germline V gene. CDR3 size: 14 residues. This CDR3 is CASSPRTSGSEQFF. The CDR3 coding sequence is TGTGCCAGCAGCCCCCGGACTAGCGGGAGTGAGCAGTTCTTC.

V gene TRBV7-9 combines with J gene TRBJ1-1, with D maybe TRBD1 (6 bases). The germline V gene encodes CDR1 SEHNR and CDR2 FQNEAQ (reference sequence). The V and J ends lost 7 bases and 7 bases respectively, with 19 bases between them. This CDR3 contains 14 residues. The CDR3 is CASTSMGGAVEAFF. The CDR3, as DNA: TGTGCCAGCACCTCAATGGGGGGGGCGGTTGAAGCTTTCTTT.

This clonotype was detected many times. V usage is TRBV28 and J usage is TRBJ2-3; D is perhaps TRBD2 (6 bases). Germline V gives CDR1 MDHEN, CDR2 SYDVKM. Trimming removed 10 bases at V and 4 bases at J, with 18 bases between. CDR3 length: 14 amino acids. CDR3 residues: CATRRRGGADTQYF. The CDR3 DNA reads TGTGCCACCCGAAGGCGGGGAGGCGCAGATACGCAGTATTTT.

This clonotype was observed many times. The gene calls are TRBV27 and TRBJ2-4; weak D call: TRBD1 (5 bases). Germline CDR1 MNHEY, CDR2 SMNVEV (reference sequence). The CDR3 covers 13 residues. V was pared by 2 bases and J by 4 bases, with 6 bases between. In DNA, the CDR3 is TGTGCCAGCAGTTTAGACAGAAAAAACATTCAGTACTTC. It translates to CASSLDRKNIQYF.

This CDR3 is CAIKLSPGGPDTQYF. CDR3 sequence (DNA): TGTGCCATCAAGCTATCCCCGGGAGGGCCAGATACGCAGTATTTT. The V call is TRBV10-3, the J call TRBJ2-3, with 8 bases aligning to TRBD2. With 7 bases clipped from V and 4 bases from J, the junction kept 10 bases outside the gene matches. This CDR3 has 15 amino acids. The germline V gene encodes CDR1 ENHRY and CDR2 SYGVKD.

This clonotype showed up just a few times. The chain joins TRBV7-8 to TRBJ2-7; 9 bases are a match to TRBD1. From germline, CDR1 is SGHVS and CDR2 FQNEAQ. The CDR3 loop spans 15 amino acids. Trimming at V came to 5 bases and at J to 3 bases, leaving 8 bases not matched to a gene. The CDR3 sequence is CASSPQGAIVYEQYV. The CDR3 DNA is TGTGCCAGCAGCCCACAGGGGGCGATAGTCTACGAGCAGTACGTC.

The V and J genes are TRBV20-1 and TRBJ2-5; D is unclear. V was clipped by 0 bases and J by 5 bases, with 7 bases between them. This CDR3 comprises 12 residues. Germline CDR1 and CDR2: DFQATT and SNEGSKA (reference sequence). Written as DNA, the CDR3 is TGCAGTGCTAGAGAGCCTCCTGAGACCCAGTACTTC. Translation gives CSAREPPETQYF.

This clonotype appeared a few times. The chain links TRBV5-4 to TRBJ1-1; D gene uncertain. This CDR3 is built from 17 residues. The V gene lost 0 bases and the J gene lost 1 base, with 16 bases spanning the gap. Germline-derived CDR1 and CDR2 are SGHNT and YYREEE (reference sequence). CDR3 bases: TGTGCCAGCAGCTTGGGGTGGGCCCAATCGGCGAACACTGAAGCTTTCTTT. Its translation is CASSLGWAQSANTEAFF.

The chain couples TRBV29-1 to TRBJ2-3; 7 nucleotides align to TRBD2. Germline values: CDR1 SQVTM, CDR2 ANQGSEA. V gave up 4 bases and J gave up 0 bases; unmatched junction bases: 10. This CDR3 comprises 16 residues. CDR3 in amino acids: CSVGWSAGDSTDTQYF. DNA of the CDR3: TGCAGCGTTGGGTGGTCGGCGGGAGACAGCACAGATACGCAGTATTTT.

The rearrangement links TRBV5-1 to TRBJ2-1; D is perhaps TRBD2 (6 bases). Germline lookup yields CDR1 SGHRS and CDR2 YFSETQ. Trimming removed 5 bases at V and 8 bases at J, with 20 bases between. The CDR3 totals 15 residues. CDR3 amino acids: CASRGLGWGYDEQFF. The CDR3 DNA reads TGCGCCAGCAGGGGACTGGGGTGGGGATACGATGAGCAGTTCTTC.

The chain is built from TRBV18 and TRBJ2-3; D might be TRBD1 or TRBD2, each matching 6 bases. Trimming pared 6 bases from V and 3 bases from J, leaving 13 bases between. The CDR3 has 14 residues. Germline CDR1 KGHSH, CDR2 LQKENI. In DNA, the CDR3 is TGTGCCAGCTCGATGACTAGGGGGACAGATACGCAGTATTTT. It encodes CASSMTRGTDTQYF. The variable domain in full, completed from reference TRBV18 and TRBJ2-3, reads NAGVMQNPRHLVRRRGQEARLRCSPMKGHSHVYWYRQLPEEGLKFMVYLQKENIIDESGMPKERFSAEFPKEGPSILRIQQVVRGDSAAYFCASSMTRGTDTQYFGPGTRLTVL.

In this sample, this clonotype turned up many times. The chain recombines TRBV7-2 with TRBJ1-2; perhaps TRBD1 as D (5 bases). Trimming took off 6 bases at V and 3 bases at J, with 11 bases between the two ends. CDR3 length: 13 residues. Per the germline V gene, CDR1 is SGHTA and CDR2 is FQGNSA. The CDR3 DNA sequence: TGTGCCAGCAGTACCCGGGACGACTATGGCTACACCTTC. Encoded protein: CASSTRDDYGYTF.

This clonotype came up a few times. This chain joins TRBV6-1 and TRBJ2-7; D unresolved. Trimming pared 7 bases from V and 4 bases from J, leaving 11 bases between. CDR3 size: 12 residues. Germline V lookup: CDR1 MNHNS, CDR2 SASEGT. The CDR3 region is CASTEREYEQYF. The CDR3 bases are TGTGCCAGCACCGAGCGAGAATACGAGCAGTACTTC.